The subject of this entry is one TCR beta chain. Its antigen is unknown. Germline-derived CDR1 and CDR2 are LGHDT and YNNKEL (reference sequence). The CDR3 spans 16 residues. With V trimmed by 8 bases and J by 5 bases, 12 bases remained unmatched. TCRdb fed the reads into MiXCR, producing one record per CDR3 protein. The sample contains around 440,000 distinct CDR3 sequences, roughly 12% of which appear only once. These data come from a study of T cell repertoires in cytomegalovirus infection. Overall study: Carrying CMV and the relevant HLA type showed in public TCR beta signatures. Findings and limits, study-wide: The cumulative frequency of public TCR beta families identified carriers of CMV plus the relevant HLA. Dominant in the ex vivo response were TCR beta clonotypes restricted by HLA-C and specific for CMV.

The sequenced material came from PBMCs. The chain couples TRBV3-1 to TRBJ2-1, with 10 bases fitting TRBD2. The origin of this receptor is a human donor in good health (CMV status not recorded). Some clones in this sample may be carry-over from other donors' samples. The CDR3 loop is CASARGAGGPDNEQFF. Here the CDR3 DNA reads TGTGCCAGCGCCAGGGGAGCGGGAGGGCCGGACAATGAGCAGTTCTTC.